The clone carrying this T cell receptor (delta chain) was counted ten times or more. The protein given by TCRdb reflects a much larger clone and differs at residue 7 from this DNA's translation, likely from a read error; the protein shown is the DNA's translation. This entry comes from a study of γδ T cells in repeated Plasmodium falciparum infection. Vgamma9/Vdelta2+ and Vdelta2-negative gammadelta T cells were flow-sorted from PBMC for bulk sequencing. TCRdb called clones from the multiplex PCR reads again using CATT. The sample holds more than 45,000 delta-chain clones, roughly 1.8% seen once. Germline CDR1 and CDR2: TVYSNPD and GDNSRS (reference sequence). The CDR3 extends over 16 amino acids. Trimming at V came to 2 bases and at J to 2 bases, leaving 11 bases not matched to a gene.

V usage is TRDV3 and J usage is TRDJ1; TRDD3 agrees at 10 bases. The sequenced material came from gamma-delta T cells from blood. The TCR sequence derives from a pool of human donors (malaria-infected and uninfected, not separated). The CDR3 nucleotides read TGTGCCTTTTTTATGACTCCACTGGGGGATACCGATAAACTCATCTTT. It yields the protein CAFFMTPLGDTDKLIF.